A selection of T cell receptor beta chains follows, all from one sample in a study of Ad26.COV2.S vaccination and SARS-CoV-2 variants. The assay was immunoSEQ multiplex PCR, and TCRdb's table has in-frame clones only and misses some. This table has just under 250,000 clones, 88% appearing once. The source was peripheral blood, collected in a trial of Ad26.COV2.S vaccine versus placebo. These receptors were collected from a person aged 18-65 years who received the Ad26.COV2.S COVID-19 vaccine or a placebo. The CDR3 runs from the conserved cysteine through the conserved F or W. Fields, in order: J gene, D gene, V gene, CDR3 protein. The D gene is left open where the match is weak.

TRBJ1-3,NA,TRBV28,CASSVDGVPGNTIYF
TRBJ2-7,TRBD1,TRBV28,CASSSPGQGIPYEQYF
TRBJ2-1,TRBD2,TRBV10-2,CASSESGAGFYNEQFF
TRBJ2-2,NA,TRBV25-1,CASSESGFVSLFF
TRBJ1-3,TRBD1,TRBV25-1,CASSESGGGNTIYF
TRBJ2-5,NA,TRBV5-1,CASSSGEPPETQYF
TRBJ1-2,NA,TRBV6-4,CASSKNRGWNYGYTF
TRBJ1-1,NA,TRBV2,CAGSQVEDTEAFF
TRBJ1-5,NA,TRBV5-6,CASSLGGRASHQPQHF
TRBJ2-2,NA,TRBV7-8,CASSPGLPNTGELFF
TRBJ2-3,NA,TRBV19,CASRPEGRAGYGDTQYF
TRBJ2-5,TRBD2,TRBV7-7,CASSLVAGQATQYF
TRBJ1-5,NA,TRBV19,CASSFNVGNQPQHF
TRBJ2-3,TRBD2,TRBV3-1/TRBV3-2,CASSQETGGPNTQYF
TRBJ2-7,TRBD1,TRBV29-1,CSVEQGVNEQYF
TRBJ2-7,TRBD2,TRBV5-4,CASRQELAGSYEQYF
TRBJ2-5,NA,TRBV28,CASSLSGTQKETQYF
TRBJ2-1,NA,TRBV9,CASSVGGAYNEQFF
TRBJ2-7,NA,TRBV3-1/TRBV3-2,CASSQDQAALSYEQYF
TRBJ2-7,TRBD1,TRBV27,CASSTFRDGTGNEQYF
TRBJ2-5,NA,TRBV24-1,CATSDPVQGGAETQYF
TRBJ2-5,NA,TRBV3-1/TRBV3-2,CASSRRGPPEETQYF
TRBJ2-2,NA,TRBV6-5,CASSLRRAGTGELFF
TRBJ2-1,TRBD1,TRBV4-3,CASSQDRQGNNEQFF
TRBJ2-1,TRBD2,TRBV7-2,CASSLAPLPGLATRGHEQFF
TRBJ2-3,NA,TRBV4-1,CASSQVRGALSDTQYF
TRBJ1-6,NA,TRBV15,CATSRSRGLGSPLHF
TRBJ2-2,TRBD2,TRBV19,CASSGGFGGELFF
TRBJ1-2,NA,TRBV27,CASSSLGANYGYTF
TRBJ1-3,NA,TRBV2,CASNLGNSGNTIYF
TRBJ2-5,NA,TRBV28,CASSPPPPGSQETQYF